This T cell receptor (beta chain) was identified in a study of identical twins. Study-wide results and limits: Reduced insertions were recorded for abundant cord blood beta clonotypes, with no such pattern in memory repertoires.

TCRdb re-called the 5' RACE reads with MiXCR, one entry per CDR3 protein. The sample lists 690,000 or so distinct CDR3 sequences; over 8.5% were seen once. CDR1 is WSHSY, CDR2 SAAADI, per germline. The length of the CDR3 is 14 residues. Deletions cut 3 bases from V and 3 bases from J, with 9 bases between. In this sample, this clonotype turned up a few times. Antigen unknown. In addition, the sample was reused for a study of yellow fever vaccine responses in identical twins.

This clonotype was sampled from a woman aged 18 to 35 in good health. The sample comprised PBMCs. The chain links TRBV10-2 to TRBJ2-4; possibly TRBD2 for D (6 bases). The CDR3 is CASSDGLIKNIQYF. In DNA form, the CDR3 reads TGCGCCAGCAGTGACGGACTAATCAAAAACATTCAGTACTTC.